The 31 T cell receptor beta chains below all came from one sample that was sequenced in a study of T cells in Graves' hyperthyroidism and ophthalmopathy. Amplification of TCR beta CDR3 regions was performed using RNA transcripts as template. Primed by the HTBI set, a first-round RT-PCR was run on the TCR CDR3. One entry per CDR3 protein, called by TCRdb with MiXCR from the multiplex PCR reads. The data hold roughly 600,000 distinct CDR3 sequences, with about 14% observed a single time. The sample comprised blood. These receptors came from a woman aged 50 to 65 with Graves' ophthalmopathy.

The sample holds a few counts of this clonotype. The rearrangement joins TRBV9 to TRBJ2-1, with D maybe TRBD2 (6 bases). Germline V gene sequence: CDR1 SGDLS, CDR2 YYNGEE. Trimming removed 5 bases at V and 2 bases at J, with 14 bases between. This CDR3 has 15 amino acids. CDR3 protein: CASSISGGAYNEQFF. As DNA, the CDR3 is TGTGCCAGCAGTATTAGCGGAGGGGCCTACAATGAGCAGTTCTTC. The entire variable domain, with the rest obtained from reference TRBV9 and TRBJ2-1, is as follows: DSGVTQTPKHLITATGQRVTLRCSPRSGDLSVYWYQQSLDQGLQFLIQYYNGEERAKGNILERFSAQQFPDLHSELNLSSLELGDSALYFCASSISGGAYNEQFFGPGTRLTVL.

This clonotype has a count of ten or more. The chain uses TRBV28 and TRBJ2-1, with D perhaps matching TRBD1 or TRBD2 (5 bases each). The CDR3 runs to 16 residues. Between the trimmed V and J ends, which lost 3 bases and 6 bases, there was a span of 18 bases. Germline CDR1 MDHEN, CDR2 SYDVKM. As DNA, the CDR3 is TGTGCCAGCAGTTTTTTGACCCTGAGGGGTGGCAATGAGCAGTTCTTC. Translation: CASSFLTLRGGNEQFF.

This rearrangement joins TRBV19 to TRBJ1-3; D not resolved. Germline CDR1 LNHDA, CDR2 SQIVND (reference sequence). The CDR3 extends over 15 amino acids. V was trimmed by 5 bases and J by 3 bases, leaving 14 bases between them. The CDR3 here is CASSPRTHIGNTIYF. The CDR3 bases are TGTGCCAGTAGTCCGCGGACTCACATTGGAAACACCATATATTTT.

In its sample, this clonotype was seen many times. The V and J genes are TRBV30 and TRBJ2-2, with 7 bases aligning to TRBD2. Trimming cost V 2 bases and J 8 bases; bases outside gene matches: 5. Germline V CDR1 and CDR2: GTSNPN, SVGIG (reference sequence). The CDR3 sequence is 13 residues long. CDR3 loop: CAWSPAGLGELFF. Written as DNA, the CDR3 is TGTGCCTGGAGTCCAGCGGGATTAGGGGAGCTGTTTTTT.

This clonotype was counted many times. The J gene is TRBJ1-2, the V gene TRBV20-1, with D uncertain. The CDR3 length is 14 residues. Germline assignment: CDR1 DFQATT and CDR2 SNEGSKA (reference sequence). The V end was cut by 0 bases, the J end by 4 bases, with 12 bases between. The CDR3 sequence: CSARDPQTPYGYTF. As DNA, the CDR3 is TGCAGTGCTAGAGATCCCCAGACGCCCTATGGCTACACCTTC.

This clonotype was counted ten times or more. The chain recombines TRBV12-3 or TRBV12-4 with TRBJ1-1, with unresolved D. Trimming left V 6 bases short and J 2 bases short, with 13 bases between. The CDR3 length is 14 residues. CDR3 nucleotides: TGTGCCAGCAGCGAGAACTACCCCAACACTGAAGCTTTCTTT. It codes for CASSENYPNTEAFF.

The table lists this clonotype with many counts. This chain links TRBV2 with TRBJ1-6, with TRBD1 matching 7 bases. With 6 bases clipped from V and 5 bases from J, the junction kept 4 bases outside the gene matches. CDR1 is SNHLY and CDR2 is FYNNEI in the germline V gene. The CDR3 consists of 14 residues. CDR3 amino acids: CASRTDRDNSPLHF. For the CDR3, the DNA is TGTGCCAGCAGAACCGACAGGGATAATTCACCCCTCCACTTT.

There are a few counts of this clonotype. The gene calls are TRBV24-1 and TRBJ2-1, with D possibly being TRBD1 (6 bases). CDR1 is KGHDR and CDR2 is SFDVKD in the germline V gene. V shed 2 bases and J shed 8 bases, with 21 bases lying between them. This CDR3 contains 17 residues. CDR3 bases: TGTGCCACCAGTGATTCGGGACACCGGGGTTGGGTGGATGAGCAGTTCTTC. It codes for CATSDSGHRGWVDEQFF.

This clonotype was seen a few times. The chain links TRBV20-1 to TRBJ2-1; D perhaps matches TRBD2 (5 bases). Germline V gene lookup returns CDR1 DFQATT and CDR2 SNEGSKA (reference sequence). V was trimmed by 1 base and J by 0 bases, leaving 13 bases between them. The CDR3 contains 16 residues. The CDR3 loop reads CSARVPSGISYNEQFF. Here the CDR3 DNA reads TGCAGTGCTAGAGTTCCCAGCGGTATCTCCTACAATGAGCAGTTCTTC.

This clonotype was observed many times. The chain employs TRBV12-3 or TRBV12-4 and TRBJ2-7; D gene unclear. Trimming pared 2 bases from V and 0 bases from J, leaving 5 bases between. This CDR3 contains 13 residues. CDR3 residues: CASSLHHSYEQYF. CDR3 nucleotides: TGTGCCAGCAGTTTACACCACTCCTACGAGCAGTACTTC.

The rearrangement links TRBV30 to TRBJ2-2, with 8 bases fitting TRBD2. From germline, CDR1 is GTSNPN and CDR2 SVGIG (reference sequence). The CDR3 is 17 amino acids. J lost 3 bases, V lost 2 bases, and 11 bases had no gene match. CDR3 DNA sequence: TGTGCCTGGAGTCTTACTTTTTGGCGGGAGGACACCGGGGAGCTGTTTTTT. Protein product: CAWSLTFWREDTGELFF.

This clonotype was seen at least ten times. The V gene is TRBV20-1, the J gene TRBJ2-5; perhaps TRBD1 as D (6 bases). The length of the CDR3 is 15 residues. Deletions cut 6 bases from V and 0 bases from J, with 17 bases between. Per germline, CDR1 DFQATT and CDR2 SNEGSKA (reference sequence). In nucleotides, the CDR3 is TGCAGTGCAAGTCACCGGGACATGAACCAAGAGACCCAGTACTTC. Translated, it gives CSASHRDMNQETQYF.

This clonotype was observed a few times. The CDR3 loop reads CASSRGGRYQETQYF. Written as DNA, the CDR3 is TGTGCCAGCAGTCGGGGAGGGCGCTACCAAGAGACCCAGTACTTC. The chain uses TRBV27 and TRBJ2-5; TRBD2 agrees at 7 bases. The germline V gene has CDR1 MNHEY and CDR2 SMNVEV (reference sequence). V shed 5 bases and J 0 bases; nucleotides not matched to a gene: 6. The CDR3 loop spans 15 amino acids.

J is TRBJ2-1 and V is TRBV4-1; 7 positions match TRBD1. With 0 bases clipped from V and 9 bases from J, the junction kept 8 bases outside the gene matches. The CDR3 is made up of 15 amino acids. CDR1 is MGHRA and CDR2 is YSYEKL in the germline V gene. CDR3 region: CASSQDRGTVSEQFF. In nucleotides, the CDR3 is TGCGCCAGCAGCCAAGACAGGGGGACGGTCAGTGAGCAGTTCTTC.

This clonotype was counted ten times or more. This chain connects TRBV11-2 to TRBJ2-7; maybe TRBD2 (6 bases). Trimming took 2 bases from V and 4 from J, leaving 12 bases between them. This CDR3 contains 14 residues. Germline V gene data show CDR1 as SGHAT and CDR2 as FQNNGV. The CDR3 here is CASSLPGLRYEQYF. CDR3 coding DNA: TGTGCCAGCAGCTTACCGGGACTTCGATACGAGCAGTACTTC.

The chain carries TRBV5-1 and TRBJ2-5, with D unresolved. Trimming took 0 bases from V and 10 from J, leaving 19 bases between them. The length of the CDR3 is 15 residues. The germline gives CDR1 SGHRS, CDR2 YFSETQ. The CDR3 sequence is CASSLGGFPQVGQYF. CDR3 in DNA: TGCGCCAGCAGCTTGGGGGGTTTCCCACAAGTGGGCCAGTACTTC.

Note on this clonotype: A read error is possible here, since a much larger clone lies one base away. CDR3 bases: TGTGCCAGTCAGGTTTTCGGCGCGCAGAGGAACACTGAAGCTTTCTTT. It encodes CASQVFGAQRNTEAFF. This chain connects TRBV28 to TRBJ1-1; no clear D gene. V lost 9 bases, J lost 1 base, and 21 bases lay in between. The length of the CDR3 is 16 residues. Germline V CDR1 and CDR2: MDHEN, SYDVKM.

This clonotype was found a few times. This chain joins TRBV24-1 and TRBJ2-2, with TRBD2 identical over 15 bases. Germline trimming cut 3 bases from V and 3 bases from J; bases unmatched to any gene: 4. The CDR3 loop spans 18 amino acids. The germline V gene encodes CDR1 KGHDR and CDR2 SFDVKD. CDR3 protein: CATSDGLAGGRDTGELFF. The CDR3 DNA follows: TGTGCCACCAGTGATGGACTAGCGGGAGGGCGCGACACCGGGGAGCTGTTTTTT.

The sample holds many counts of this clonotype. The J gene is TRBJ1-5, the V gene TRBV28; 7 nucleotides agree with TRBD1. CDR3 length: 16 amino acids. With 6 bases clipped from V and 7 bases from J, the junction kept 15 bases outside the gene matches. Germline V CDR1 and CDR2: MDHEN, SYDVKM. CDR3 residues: CASRSHYRGLRQPQHF. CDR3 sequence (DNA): TGTGCCAGCAGGTCTCACTACAGGGGATTACGGCAGCCCCAGCATTTT.

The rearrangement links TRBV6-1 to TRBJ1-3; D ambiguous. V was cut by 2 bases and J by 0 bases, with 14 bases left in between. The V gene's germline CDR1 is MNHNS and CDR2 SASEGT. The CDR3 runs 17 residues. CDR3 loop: CASSESAGRLSGNTIYF. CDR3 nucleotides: TGTGCCAGCAGTGAAAGCGCCGGGAGGCTCTCTGGAAACACCATATATTTT.

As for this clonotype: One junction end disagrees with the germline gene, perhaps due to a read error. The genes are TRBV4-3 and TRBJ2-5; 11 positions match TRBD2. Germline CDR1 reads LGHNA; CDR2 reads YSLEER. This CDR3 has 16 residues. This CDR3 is CTSSQIAGGPTETQYF. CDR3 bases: TGCACCAGCAGCCAAATAGCGGGAGGGCCTACGGAGACCCAGTACTTC.

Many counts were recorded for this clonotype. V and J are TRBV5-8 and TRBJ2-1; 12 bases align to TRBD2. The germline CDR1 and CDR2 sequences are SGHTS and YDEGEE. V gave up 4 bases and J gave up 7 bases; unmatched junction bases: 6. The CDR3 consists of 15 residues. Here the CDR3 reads CASSERLAGANEQFF. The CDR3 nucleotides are TGTGCCAGCAGCGAAAGACTAGCGGGGGCAAATGAGCAGTTCTTC.

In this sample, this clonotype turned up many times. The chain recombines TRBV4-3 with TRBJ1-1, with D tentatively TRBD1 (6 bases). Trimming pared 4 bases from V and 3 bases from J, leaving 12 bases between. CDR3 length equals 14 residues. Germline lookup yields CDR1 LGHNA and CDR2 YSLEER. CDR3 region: CASSLLDSHTEAFF. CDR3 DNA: TGCGCCAGCAGCCTTTTGGACAGTCACACTGAAGCTTTCTTT.

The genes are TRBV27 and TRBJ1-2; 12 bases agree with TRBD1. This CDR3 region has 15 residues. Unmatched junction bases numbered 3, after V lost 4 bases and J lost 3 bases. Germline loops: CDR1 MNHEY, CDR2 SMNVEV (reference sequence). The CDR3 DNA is TGTGCCAGCAGTTCGGGACAGGGGGCTGACTATGGCTACACCTTC. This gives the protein CASSSGQGADYGYTF.

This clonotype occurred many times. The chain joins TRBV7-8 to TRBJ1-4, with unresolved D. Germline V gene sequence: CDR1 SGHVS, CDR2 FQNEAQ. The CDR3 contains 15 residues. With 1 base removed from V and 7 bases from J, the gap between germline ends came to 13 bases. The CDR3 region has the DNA TGTGCCAGCAGCTTAGTGGTGGCAGAGGGTGAAAAACTGTTTTTT. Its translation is CASSLVVAEGEKLFF.

CDR3 sequence (DNA): TGTGCCACCAGTGATCTTACAGGGAGTGGGGAGCTGTTTTTT. It yields the protein CATSDLTGSGELFF. The chain recombines TRBV24-1 with TRBJ2-2; D possibly corresponds to TRBD1 (6 bases). In germline, CDR1 is KGHDR, CDR2 SFDVKD. This CDR3 is built from 14 residues. The V and J ends lost 3 bases and 8 bases respectively, with 12 bases between them.

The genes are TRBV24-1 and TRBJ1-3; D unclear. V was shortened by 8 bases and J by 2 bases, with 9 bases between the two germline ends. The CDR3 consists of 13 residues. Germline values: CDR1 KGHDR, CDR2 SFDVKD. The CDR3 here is CATMGTAGNTIYF. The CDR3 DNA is TGTGCCACCATGGGCACAGCTGGAAACACCATATATTTT.

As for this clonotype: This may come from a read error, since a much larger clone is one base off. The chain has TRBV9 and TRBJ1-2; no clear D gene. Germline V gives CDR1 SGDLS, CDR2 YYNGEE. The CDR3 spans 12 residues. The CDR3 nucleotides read TGTCCCAGCAGCGGAACAAGTTATGGCTACACCTTC. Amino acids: CPSSGTSYGYTF.

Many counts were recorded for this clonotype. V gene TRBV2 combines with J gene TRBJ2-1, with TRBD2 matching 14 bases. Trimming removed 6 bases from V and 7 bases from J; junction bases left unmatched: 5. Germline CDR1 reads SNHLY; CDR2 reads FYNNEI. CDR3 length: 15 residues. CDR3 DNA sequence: TGTGCCAGCAGCGGGACTAGCGGGAGAGTAAATGAGCAGTTCTTC. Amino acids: CASSGTSGRVNEQFF.

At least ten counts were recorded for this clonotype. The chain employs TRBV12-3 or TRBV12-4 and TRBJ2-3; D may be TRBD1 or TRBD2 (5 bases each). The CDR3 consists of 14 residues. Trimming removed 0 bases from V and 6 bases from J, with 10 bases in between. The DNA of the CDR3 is TGTGCCAGCAGTTTAGCAGGGGACCAGGATACGCAGTATTTT. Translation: CASSLAGDQDTQYF.

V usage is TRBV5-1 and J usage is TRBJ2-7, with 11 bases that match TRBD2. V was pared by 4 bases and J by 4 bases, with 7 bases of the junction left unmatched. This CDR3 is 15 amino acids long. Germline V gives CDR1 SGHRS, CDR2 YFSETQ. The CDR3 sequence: CASSPIAGGGYEQYF. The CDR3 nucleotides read TGCGCCAGCAGCCCCATAGCGGGAGGGGGATACGAGCAGTACTTC. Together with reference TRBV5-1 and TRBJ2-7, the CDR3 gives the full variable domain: KAGVTQTPRYLIKTRGQQVTLSCSPISGHRSVSWYQQTPGQGLQFLFEYFSETQRNKGNFPGRFSGRQFSNSRSEMNVSTLELGDSALYLCASSPIAGGGYEQYFGPGTRLTVT.